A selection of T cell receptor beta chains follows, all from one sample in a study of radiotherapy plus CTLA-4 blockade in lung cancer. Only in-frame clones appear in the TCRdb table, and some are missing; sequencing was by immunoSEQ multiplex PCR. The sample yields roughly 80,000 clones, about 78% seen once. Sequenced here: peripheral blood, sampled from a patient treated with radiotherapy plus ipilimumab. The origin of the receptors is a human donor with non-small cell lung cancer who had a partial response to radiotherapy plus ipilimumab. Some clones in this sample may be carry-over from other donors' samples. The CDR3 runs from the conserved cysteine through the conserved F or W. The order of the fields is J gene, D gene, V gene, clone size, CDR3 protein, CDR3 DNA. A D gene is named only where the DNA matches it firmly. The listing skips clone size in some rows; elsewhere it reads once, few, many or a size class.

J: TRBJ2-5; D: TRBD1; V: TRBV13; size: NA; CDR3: CASSLEGQGKSGTQYF; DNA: TGTGCCAGCAGCTTAGAAGGACAGGGGAAATCAGGGACCCAGTACTTC
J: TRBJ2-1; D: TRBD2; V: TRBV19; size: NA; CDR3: CASRGTSGEGNEQFF; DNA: TGTGCCAGTAGAGGGACTAGCGGGGAGGGGAATGAGCAGTTCTTC
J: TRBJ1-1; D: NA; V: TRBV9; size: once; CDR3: CASNLIGEANTEAFF; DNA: TGTGCCAGCAATTTAATAGGGGAGGCGAACACTGAAGCTTTCTTT
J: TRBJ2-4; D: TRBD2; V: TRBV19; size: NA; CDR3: CASSSGGTKFWGLAANGAKNIQYF; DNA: TGTGCCAGTAGTTCGGGTGGGACGAAGTTCTGGGGACTAGCGGCGAATGGAGCCAAAAACATTCAGTACTTC
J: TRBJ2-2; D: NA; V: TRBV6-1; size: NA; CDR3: CASTEHPNTGELFF; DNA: TGTGCCAGCACGGAGCACCCGAACACCGGGGAGCTGTTTTTT
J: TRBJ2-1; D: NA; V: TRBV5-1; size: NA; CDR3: CASSQDFYNEQFF; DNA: TGCGCCAGCTCTCAGGATTTCTACAATGAGCAGTTCTTC
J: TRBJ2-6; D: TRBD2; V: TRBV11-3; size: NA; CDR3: CASSPGRGAGANVLTF; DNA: TGTGCCAGCAGCCCCGGGAGGGGAGCTGGGGCCAACGTCCTGACTTTC
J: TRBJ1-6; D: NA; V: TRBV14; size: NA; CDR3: CASSPPGRGNSPLHF; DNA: TGTGCCAGCAGCCCCCCGGGGAGGGGCAATTCACCCCTCCACTTT
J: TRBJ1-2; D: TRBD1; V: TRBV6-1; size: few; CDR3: CASSNRGRRLYGYTF; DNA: TGTGCCAGCAGTAACAGGGGGCGCAGACTCTACGGCTACACCTTC
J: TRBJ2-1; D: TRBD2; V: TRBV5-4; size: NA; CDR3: CASTKGGLAGVNEQFF; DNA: TGTGCCAGCACCAAGGGGGGGCTAGCGGGAGTCAATGAGCAGTTCTTC
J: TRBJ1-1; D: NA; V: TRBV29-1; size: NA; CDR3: CSVYRPGEGNTEAFF; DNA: TGCAGCGTGTACCGCCCCGGGGAGGGGAACACTGAAGCTTTCTTT
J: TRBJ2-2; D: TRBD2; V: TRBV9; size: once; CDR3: CASSVEASGDTGELFF; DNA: TGTGCCAGCAGCGTAGAGGCTAGCGGAGACACCGGGGAGCTGTTTTTT
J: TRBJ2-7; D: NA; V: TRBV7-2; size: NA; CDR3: CASSLDSGSYEQYF; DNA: TGTGCCAGCAGCTTAGACTCCGGTTCCTACGAGCAGTACTTC
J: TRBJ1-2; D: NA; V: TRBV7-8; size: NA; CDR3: CASSLVRGADGYTF; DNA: TGTGCCAGCAGCTTAGTACGGGGGGCGGATGGCTACACCTTC
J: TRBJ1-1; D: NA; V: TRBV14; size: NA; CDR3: CASSPYPQTRERDEAFF; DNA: TGTGCCAGCAGCCCCTACCCCCAAACTAGGGAGCGCGATGAAGCTTTCTTT
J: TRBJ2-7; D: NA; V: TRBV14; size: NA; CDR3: CASSPFRRMKLYF; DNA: TGTGCCAGCAGCCCGTTTCGGAGGATGAAATTGTACTTC
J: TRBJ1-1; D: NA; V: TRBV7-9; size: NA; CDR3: CASSLSAVNTEAFF; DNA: TGTGCCAGCAGCTTAAGTGCAGTGAACACTGAAGCTTTCTTT
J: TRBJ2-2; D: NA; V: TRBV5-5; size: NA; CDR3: CASSLVYGGNTGELFF; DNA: TGTGCCAGCAGCTTGGTGTACGGGGGGAACACCGGGGAGCTGTTTTTT
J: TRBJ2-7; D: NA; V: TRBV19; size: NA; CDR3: CASSIKQDYEQYF; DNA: TGTGCCAGTAGTATCAAACAGGACTACGAGCAGTACTTC
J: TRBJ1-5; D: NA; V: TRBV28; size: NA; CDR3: CASSDPSRQYSNQPQHF; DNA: TGTGCCAGCAGTGATCCCTCCAGACAGTATAGCAATCAGCCCCAGCATTTT
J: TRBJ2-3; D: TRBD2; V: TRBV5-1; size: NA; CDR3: CASSLLSSGVTDTQYF; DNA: TGCGCCAGCAGCTTGCTTTCTAGCGGGGTCACAGATACGCAGTATTTT
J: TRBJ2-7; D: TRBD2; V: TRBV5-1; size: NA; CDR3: CASSLGTNYEQYF; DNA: TGCGCCAGCAGCTTAGGGACTAACTACGAGCAGTACTTC
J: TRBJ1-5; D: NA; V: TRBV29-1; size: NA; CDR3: CSVRGYNQPQHF; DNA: TGCAGCGTTAGGGGTTACAATCAGCCCCAGCATTTT
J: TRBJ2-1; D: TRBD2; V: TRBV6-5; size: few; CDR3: CASSYLGLEGSEQFF; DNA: TGTGCCAGCAGTTACCTAGGACTAGAGGGTAGTGAGCAGTTCTTC